The clone carrying this T cell receptor (beta chain) was counted many times. Its specificity is not known. The data originate from a study of T cells in Graves' hyperthyroidism and ophthalmopathy. Study results and limitations: Patients with ophthalmopathy were separated from those with stable hyperthyroidism by a 13 V-J model. Most thyroid clonotypes that were expanded above 0.001 also turned up in blood.

Amplification of TCR beta CDR3 regions was performed using RNA transcripts as template. HTBI primers drove first-round RT-PCR of the TCR CDR3. MiXCR, applied by TCRdb to the multiplex PCR reads, yields one record per CDR3 protein. The sample has a few hundred thousand distinct CDR3 sequences, approximately 14% seen once. CDR3 size: 14 residues. With V trimmed by 6 bases and J by 5 bases, 9 bases remained unmatched. Germline V gene sequence: CDR1 DFQATT, CDR2 SNEGSKA (reference sequence). Diagnoses used clinical symptoms, serum thyroxine and TRAb, thyroid ultrasound and orbital computed tomography. PBMCs were collected from an approximately 9.3 ml volume of fresh peripheral blood.

The sample consisted of blood. The chain recombines TRBV20-1 with TRBJ2-5; 10 bases agree with TRBD2. The source is a woman between 18 and 29 years old with Graves' hyperthyroidism. CDR3 residues: CSAKREGLQETQYF. For the CDR3, the DNA is TGCAGTGCAAAGCGGGAGGGCCTCCAGGAGACCCAGTACTTC.